The present TCR beta chain was sequenced within a study of blood T cell repertoires in COVID-19. Turning to the study itself: Samples came from the United States, Italy and Spain, spanning acute and convalescent COVID-19. In each case, the material was cDNA or gDNA derived from T cells, B-cell-depleted T cells, or PBMCs.

In the study's own analysis: Estimated nucleated cell counts came from reference gene primer amplification. The data were produced by immunoSEQ multiplex PCR, yet TCRdb's version contains in-frame clones alone and is incomplete. That table gives V, J and clone size, and the DNA gave D and trimming. The profile shows 35,000 to 50,000 clones, approximately 86% of them singletons. Per germline, CDR1 KGHSH and CDR2 LQKENI. V lost 6 bases and J 1 base, leaving 12 bases between the germline ends. The CDR3 loop spans 14 amino acids. The sample consisted of peripheral blood. V usage is TRBV18 and J usage is TRBJ1-1; tentatively, D is TRBD1 (6 bases). This receptor was taken from a woman in her seventies with acute or convalescent COVID-19. This CDR3 is CASSPGQSNTEAFF. The CDR3 DNA is TGTGCCAGCTCCCCGGGACAATCGAACACTGAAGCTTTCTTT. Full variable domain (remainder filled in from reference TRBV18 and TRBJ1-1): NAGVMQNPRHLVRRRGQEARLRCSPMKGHSHVYWYRQLPEEGLKFMVYLQKENIIDESGMPKERFSAEFPKEGPSILRIQQVVRGDSAAYFCASSPGQSNTEAFFGQGTRLTVV.